Presented here are 28 T cell receptor beta chains from one specimen sequenced in a study of Ad26.COV2.S vaccination and SARS-CoV-2 variants. Stated treatment: 15 to 20 received Ad26.COV2.S at low or high dose, single or two shots; about 5 received placebo; per-sample allocation not given. Samples came from day 63 after the first vaccine or placebo injection. Profiled with immunoSEQ multiplex PCR; TCRdb holds only in-frame clones, not every one. The repertoire holds about 350,000 clones, with about 88% as singletons. The material was peripheral blood, obtained in a trial of Ad26.COV2.S vaccine versus placebo. The receptors originated from a person between 18 and 65 years old who received the Ad26.COV2.S COVID-19 vaccine or a placebo.

The genes are TRBV6-5 and TRBJ1-6, with TRBD1 matching over 7 bases. The length of the CDR3 is 15 residues. Trimming took 10 bases from V and 0 from J; bases not matched to a gene: 6. Germline V gives CDR1 MNHEY, CDR2 SVGAGI. For the CDR3, the DNA is TGTGCCACCTGGGACAGTTCCTCCTATAATTCACCCCTCCACTTT. Translation: CATWDSSSYNSPLHF.

J is TRBJ2-7 and V is TRBV29-1; D possibly corresponds to TRBD2 (5 bases). Trimming took off 2 bases at V and 9 bases at J, with 17 bases between the two ends. Germline CDR1 and CDR2: SQVTM and ANQGSEA. The CDR3 loop spans 13 amino acids. The chain's CDR3 is CSVELGKDSRQYF. The CDR3 DNA reads as TGCAGCGTTGAACTGGGGAAGGACTCGAGGCAGTACTTC.

This rearrangement joins TRBV3-1 (or the pseudogene TRBV3-2) to TRBJ1-1, with 7 bases aligning to TRBD1. V shed 5 bases, J shed 1 base, and the junction held 4 bases outside the gene matches. Germline V gene sequence: CDR1 LGHDT, CDR2 YNNKEL (reference sequence). The length of the CDR3 is 14 residues. Written as DNA, the CDR3 is TGTGCCAGCAGCGGACGGACAGGGAACACTGAAGCTTTCTTT. Translation: CASSGRTGNTEAFF.

The CDR3 loop reads CASSLGASSGEQYF. The CDR3 DNA reads as TGTGCCAGCAGCCTGGGGGCCAGTTCCGGCGAGCAGTACTTC. The chain is built from TRBV7-9 and TRBJ2-7; possible D gene TRBD1, 6 bases. This CDR3 comprises 14 residues. CDR1 SEHNR and CDR2 FQNEAQ come from the germline V gene (reference sequence). The germline V and J ends were trimmed by 5 bases and 6 bases, with 17 bases remaining between them.

The chain employs TRBV21-1 and TRBJ1-5. TRBV21-1 represents a pseudogene. This CDR3 has 14 residues. The CDR3 DNA reads as TGTGCCAGCAGCAAAGCAGGGAGCAATCAGCCCCAGCATTTT. Residues: CASSKAGSNQPQHF.

V gene TRBV7-8 combines with J gene TRBJ2-1; D possibly corresponds to TRBD2 (5 bases). This CDR3 contains 17 residues. Germline values: CDR1 SGHVS, CDR2 FQNEAQ. The V end lost 3 bases, the J end lost 1 base, and 16 bases lay between the germline ends. Written as DNA, the CDR3 is TGTGCCAGCAGCTTTAACGCCCTAGCCGCATCCTACAATGAGCAGTTCTTC. Translated, it gives CASSFNALAASYNEQFF.

The V call is TRBV5-1, the J call TRBJ1-3; 7 bases fit TRBD1. The CDR3 is 14 amino acids. Germline CDR1 reads SGHRS; CDR2 reads YFSETQ. V dropped 4 bases and J dropped 3; count of bases not matched to a gene: 4. The DNA of the CDR3 is TGCGCCAGCAGCGAAGGGGGCGGTGGAAACACCATATATTTT. Amino acids: CASSEGGGGNTIYF.

The genes are TRBV10-2 and TRBJ2-1, with 9 bases aligning to TRBD1. CDR1 is WSHSY, CDR2 SAAADI, per germline. J lost 2 bases, V lost 6 bases, and 8 bases had no gene match. The CDR3 is 16 residues long. The CDR3 DNA reads TGCGCCAGCAGCCGGGACAGGGCCGGGACCTACAATGAGCAGTTCTTC. Its protein product is CASSRDRAGTYNEQFF.

This chain links TRBV6-2 or TRBV6-3 with TRBJ1-6; perhaps TRBD1 as D (5 bases). The CDR3 is made up of 15 amino acids. The germline V gene encodes CDR1 MNHEY and CDR2 SVGEGT. Trimming took off 4 bases at V and 7 bases at J, with 14 bases between the two ends. The CDR3 DNA follows: TGTGCCAGCAGTTTTACCGGGGCCTTAAATTCACCCCTCCACTTT. Translation gives CASSFTGALNSPLHF.

The chain carries TRBV3-1 (or the pseudogene TRBV3-2) and TRBJ2-7; D remains unclear. The CDR3 extends over 14 amino acids. CDR1 and CDR2 (germline): LGHDT, YNNKEL (reference sequence). V lost 4 bases and J 6 bases, leaving 16 bases between the germline ends. CDR3 residues: CASSPYKNLGEQYF. CDR3 DNA: TGTGCCAGCAGCCCTTATAAAAACCTGGGCGAGCAGTACTTC.

This clone turned up a few times. The CDR3: CASSLAVNTEAFF. The CDR3, as DNA: TGCGCCAGCAGCTTGGCGGTGAACACTGAAGCTTTCTTT. This chain uses TRBV5-1 with TRBJ1-1; D unresolved. The V and J ends lost 0 bases and 0 bases respectively, with 3 bases between them. Looked up from germline, CDR1 is SGHRS and CDR2 is YFSETQ. This CDR3 has 13 amino acids.

This clone has only a few counts. The V call is TRBV2, the J call TRBJ2-7; D is unresolved. Germline CDR1 reads SNHLY; CDR2 reads FYNNEI. V shed 8 bases and J shed 6 bases, with 17 bases lying between them. This CDR3 is 13 amino acids long. CDR3 coding DNA: TGTGCCAGCTCCAGAGACACCCTGAGCGAGCAGTACTTC. Protein sequence: CASSRDTLSEQYF. The full variable domain, with the rest looked up from reference TRBV2 and TRBJ2-7, is EPEVTQTPSHQVTQMGQEVILRCVPISNHLYFYWYRQILGQKVEFLVSFYNNEISEKSEIFDDQFSVERPDGSNFTLKIRSTKLEDSAMYFCASSRDTLSEQYFGPGTRLTVT.

The chain links TRBV27 to TRBJ2-5; D could derive from TRBD1 or TRBD2 (5 bases each). Germline values: CDR1 MNHEY, CDR2 SMNVEV (reference sequence). The CDR3 is 17 residues long. The V gene lost 3 bases and the J gene lost 5 bases, with 22 bases spanning the gap. The CDR3 reads CASSFYGAGTGKETQYF. In DNA, the CDR3 is TGTGCCAGCAGTTTTTATGGGGCAGGGACGGGGAAGGAGACCCAGTACTTC.

This chain joins TRBV28 and TRBJ2-7; D tentatively reads TRBD1 or TRBD2 (5 bases each). The CDR3 consists of 14 residues. Germline assignment: CDR1 MDHEN and CDR2 SYDVKM. The V and J ends lost 6 bases and 11 bases respectively, with 23 bases between them. CDR3 in DNA: TGTGCCAGCAGACCCGGGACCGTCGTCGCTGGGAAGTACTTC. Amino acids: CASRPGTVVAGKYF.

The chain combines TRBV7-9 with TRBJ1-1; D is perhaps TRBD1 (5 bases). The CDR3 spans 15 residues. Per the germline V gene, CDR1 is SEHNR and CDR2 is FQNEAQ (reference sequence). The germline V and J ends were trimmed by 5 bases and 3 bases, with 16 bases remaining between them. The CDR3 spells CASSLAHGTDTEAFF. CDR3 DNA sequence: TGTGCCAGCAGCCTCGCTCACGGGACCGACACTGAAGCTTTCTTT.

The chain couples TRBV28 to TRBJ2-7, with 7 bases lining up with TRBD2. The trim removed 5 bases at V and 2 bases at J, leaving 6 bases unmatched. CDR1 is MDHEN and CDR2 is SYDVKM in the germline V gene. This CDR3 spans 14 amino acids. The CDR3 nucleotides read TGTGCCAGCAGTGGGAGGGACTTAACCTACGAGCAGTACTTC. It is translated as CASSGRDLTYEQYF. Filled out from reference TRBV28 and TRBJ2-7, the complete variable domain reads DVKVTQSSRYLVKRTGEKVFLECVQDMDHENMFWYRQDPGLGLRLIYFSYDVKMKEKGDIPEGYSVSREKKERFSLILESASTNQTSMYLCASSGRDLTYEQYFGPGTRLTVT.

V gene TRBV27 combines with J gene TRBJ2-1; D is unresolved. The CDR3 contains 14 residues. V lost 9 bases to trimming and J lost 2 bases, with 14 bases between them. Germline CDR1 and CDR2: MNHEY and SMNVEV (reference sequence). The CDR3 DNA reads TGTGCCAGTAGAGACGGACCTACCTACAATGAGCAGTTCTTC. It is translated as CASRDGPTYNEQFF.

This clone was seen once. This chain uses TRBV10-3 with TRBJ2-1; 10 positions match TRBD2. CDR1 and CDR2 (germline): ENHRY, SYGVKD. This CDR3 spans 15 amino acids. V lost 6 bases, J lost 4 bases, and 6 bases stayed unmatched. The CDR3 sequence: CAIRPSSGRYNEQFF. The DNA of the CDR3 is TGTGCCATCAGACCCTCTAGCGGGAGATACAATGAGCAGTTCTTC.

J is TRBJ2-2 and V is TRBV6-5; weak D call: TRBD2 (5 bases). Trimming pared 6 bases from V and 3 bases from J, leaving 11 bases between. This CDR3 spans 14 amino acids. The germline V gene has CDR1 MNHEY and CDR2 SVGAGI. The CDR3 DNA reads TGTGCCAGCAGCCCCCCCGGGGACACCGGGGAGCTGTTTTTT. Translating gives CASSPPGDTGELFF.

This chain joins TRBV7-9 and TRBJ2-2; D is ambiguous. Germline V CDR1 and CDR2: SEHNR, FQNEAQ (reference sequence). The V end lost 5 bases, the J end lost 7 bases, and 23 bases lay between the germline ends. The CDR3 is made up of 17 amino acids. The CDR3 region is CASSLTGRRAVDGELFF. DNA of the CDR3: TGTGCCAGCAGCCTCACCGGCAGAAGGGCGGTAGACGGGGAGCTGTTTTTT.

In this sample, this clone turned up a few times. The genes are TRBV5-5 and TRBJ1-1, with D hard to call. The V end lost 3 bases, the J end lost 3 bases, and 12 bases lay between the germline ends. CDR1 and CDR2 from the germline V gene are SGHKS and YYEKEE (reference sequence). This CDR3 is 14 amino acids long. The CDR3 sequence is CASSSLSGYTEAFF. As DNA, the CDR3 is TGTGCCAGCAGCTCCCTGAGCGGGTACACTGAAGCTTTCTTT. The full variable domain, with the rest looked up from reference TRBV5-5 and TRBJ1-1, is DAGVTQSPTHLIKTRGQQVTLRCSPISGHKSVSWYQQVLGQGPQFIFQYYEKEERGRGNFPDRFSARQFPNYSSELNVNALLLGDSALYLCASSSLSGYTEAFFGQGTRLTVV.

This clone was recorded a few times. CDR3 region: CSARESYEQYF. The CDR3 DNA follows: TGCAGTGCTAGAGAATCTTACGAGCAGTACTTC. The J gene is TRBJ2-7, the V gene TRBV20-1; D is unresolved. This CDR3 region has 11 residues. Looked up from germline, CDR1 is DFQATT and CDR2 is SNEGSKA (reference sequence). V lost 0 bases, J lost 4 bases, and 4 bases lay in between.

The V gene is TRBV5-1, the J gene TRBJ2-7; TRBD1 matches at 9 bases. Germline V gives CDR1 SGHRS, CDR2 YFSETQ. This CDR3 has 13 amino acids. With 5 bases clipped from V and 4 bases from J, the junction kept 4 bases outside the gene matches. CDR3 in amino acids: CASRSGQGYEQYF. The CDR3 DNA reads TGCGCCAGCAGGTCGGGACAGGGATACGAGCAGTACTTC.

The chain uses TRBV24-1 and TRBJ2-6; the D gene is possibly TRBD1 (6 bases). The length of the CDR3 is 16 residues. Trimming took off 4 bases at V and 2 bases at J, with 11 bases between the two ends. Germline assignment: CDR1 KGHDR and CDR2 SFDVKD. The CDR3, as DNA: TGTGCCACCAGTGACCGTCGACAGGCTGGGGCCAACGTCCTGACTTTC. Protein product: CATSDRRQAGANVLTF.

This rearrangement joins TRBV10-3 to TRBJ2-3; unclear D gene. The CDR3 runs 15 residues. Between the trimmed V and J ends, which lost 7 bases and 0 bases, there was a span of 14 bases. Germline lookup yields CDR1 ENHRY and CDR2 SYGVKD. DNA of the CDR3: TGTGCCATCACCGCGGCTGGAATGAGCACAGATACGCAGTATTTT. Translating it yields CAITAAGMSTDTQYF.

The chain is built from TRBV2 and TRBJ2-7, with 9 bases identical to TRBD1. The CDR3 sequence is 15 residues long. Looked up from germline, CDR1 is SNHLY and CDR2 is FYNNEI. V lost 6 bases and J lost 5; bases outside the gene matches: 11. The CDR3 bases are TGTGCCAGCAGCCCAACCACAGGGGGCAGGGACGAGCAGTACTTC. Protein: CASSPTTGGRDEQYF.

The chain employs TRBV6-5 and TRBJ1-1; 8 nucleotides agree with TRBD1. The V gene's germline CDR1 is MNHEY and CDR2 SVGAGI. J gave up 3 bases and V 4 bases, and 7 bases lay outside the gene matches. This CDR3 is built from 15 residues. In DNA form, the CDR3 reads TGTGCCAGCAGTTTCCGGACAGGGAGGGACACTGAAGCTTTCTTT. Translating gives CASSFRTGRDTEAFF.

About this clone itself: Distinct nucleotide sequences in the sample also encode this CDR3. The gene calls are TRBV5-1 and TRBJ1-3; D remains unclear. Germline V gives CDR1 SGHRS, CDR2 YFSETQ. The CDR3 is made up of 13 amino acids. Trimming pared 0 bases from V and 4 bases from J, leaving 5 bases between. The CDR3: CASSLAEGNTIYF. In nucleotides, the CDR3 is TGCGCCAGCAGCTTGGCCGAAGGAAACACCATATATTTT.